The 17 T cell receptor beta chains reported below all come from one sample, sequenced in a study of blood T cell repertoires in COVID-19. Profiling relied on immunoSEQ multiplex PCR, and the TCRdb table lists in-frame clones only, not all of them. Among roughly 360,000 clones, over 80% were seen once, and the ten largest hold approximately 5%. The sample was PBMCs or T cells enriched from blood (not recorded which). The receptors shown here come from a woman between 45 and 65 years old who had recovered from COVID-19.

The V and J genes are TRBV7-2 and TRBJ2-7, with 12 nucleotides matching TRBD1. J lost 5 bases, V lost 6 bases, and 8 bases had no gene match. The germline V gene has CDR1 SGHTA and CDR2 FQGNSA. The CDR3 has 15 residues. CDR3 nucleotides: TGTGCCAGCAGTAAATCCGGGACAGGGGGCCACGAGCAGTACTTC. Its protein is CASSKSGTGGHEQYF.

The J gene is TRBJ2-2, the V gene TRBV2; TRBD1 aligns across 7 bases. Losses at the gene ends were 4 bases for V and 6 bases for J; bases not matched to a gene: 8. The CDR3 has 15 amino acids. Germline CDR1 SNHLY, CDR2 FYNNEI. This CDR3 reads CASSGFFGTAGELFF. The DNA for the CDR3 is TGTGCCAGCAGTGGCTTTTTTGGGACAGCCGGGGAGCTGTTTTTT.

V gene TRBV9 combines with J gene TRBJ2-2; unclear D gene. CDR1 and CDR2 (germline): SGDLS, YYNGEE. CDR3 length: 13 residues. Trimming removed 4 bases at V and 5 bases at J, with 9 bases between. This chain's CDR3 is CASSISWTGELFF. CDR3 nucleotide sequence: TGTGCCAGCAGCATTAGCTGGACCGGGGAGCTGTTTTTT.

The V and J genes are TRBV11-3 and TRBJ1-1; possibly TRBD1 for D (6 bases). Trimming shortened V by 4 bases and J by 1 base, and 7 bases separated the two germline ends. The CDR3 contains 13 residues. CDR1 is SGHNT and CDR2 is YENEEA in the germline V gene. The CDR3 DNA follows: TGTGCCAGCAGCTCGGGACAGAACACTGAAGCTTTCTTT. It specifies CASSSGQNTEAFF.

The chain couples TRBV5-4 to TRBJ2-1; D uncertain. The CDR3 contains 13 residues. Germline V gene lookup returns CDR1 SGHNT and CDR2 YYREEE (reference sequence). Trimming left V 6 bases short and J 4 bases short, with 11 bases between. CDR3 bases: TGTGCCAGCACCGTTCCGAGTTACAATGAGCAGTTCTTC. Translation: CASTVPSYNEQFF.

The rearrangement uses TRBV6-5 and TRBJ1-1, with D maybe TRBD1 (6 bases). Germline V gives CDR1 MNHEY, CDR2 SVGAGI. CDR3 size: 13 residues. The V gene lost 5 bases and the J gene lost 7 bases, with 14 bases spanning the gap. The CDR3 here is CASSQRGGSEAFF. For the CDR3, the DNA is TGTGCCAGCAGTCAAAGGGGGGGGAGTGAAGCTTTCTTT.

This clone was found a few times. This rearrangement joins TRBV7-7 to TRBJ2-5; TRBD1 is a possible D gene (6 bases). The CDR3 is 15 residues long. V gave up 1 base and J gave up 5 bases, with 14 bases separating them. Per germline, CDR1 SSHAT and CDR2 FNYEAQ (reference sequence). CDR3 loop: CASSLGLRGSETQYF. The DNA for the CDR3 is TGTGCCAGCAGCTTAGGGTTGAGGGGGTCGGAGACCCAGTACTTC.

The chain employs TRBV5-1 and TRBJ1-1; D is ambiguous. The V gene lost 5 bases and the J gene lost 0 bases, with 8 bases spanning the gap. This CDR3 has 13 amino acids. CDR1 SGHRS and CDR2 YFSETQ come from the germline V gene. CDR3 residues: CASRLYMNTEAFF. CDR3 DNA: TGCGCCAGCAGATTATATATGAACACTGAAGCTTTCTTT.

This clone was counted a few times. The chain is built from TRBV7-9 and TRBJ1-1; a weak D match, TRBD1 (6 bases). CDR1 SEHNR and CDR2 FQNEAQ come from the germline V gene (reference sequence). The CDR3 is made up of 14 amino acids. V was clipped by 4 bases and J by 4 bases, with 13 bases between them. The CDR3 region is CASSSTGRGTEAFF. In DNA form, the CDR3 reads TGTGCCAGCAGCTCCACAGGGAGGGGCACTGAAGCTTTCTTT.

V usage is TRBV7-8 and J usage is TRBJ1-5; 8 bases agree with TRBD1. The V segment lost 5 bases and the J segment 11 bases; nucleotides outside the gene matches: 11. CDR1 and CDR2 (germline): SGHVS, FQNEAQ. The CDR3 has 14 residues. CDR3 residues: CASSSRTGTGAQHF. The CDR3 DNA sequence: TGTGCCAGCAGCAGCCGGACAGGGACGGGGGCCCAGCATTTT.

This clone came up once. The chain carries TRBV18 and TRBJ1-4; D unresolved. Trimming stripped 3 bases from V and 8 bases from J, with 10 bases between. The germline V gene has CDR1 KGHSH and CDR2 LQKENI. The CDR3 is 13 residues long. The CDR3 DNA is TGTGCCAGCTCACCCCGCGAGGAGGAAAAACTGTTTTTT. Residues: CASSPREEEKLFF.

V and J are TRBV6-5 and TRBJ1-2; 9 bases agree with TRBD1. CDR1 and CDR2 (germline): MNHEY, SVGAGI. J gave up 1 base and V 6 bases, and 6 bases lay outside the gene matches. This CDR3 contains 15 residues. Written as DNA, the CDR3 is TGTGCCAGCAGCTCTACAGGGGGCGTTAACTATGGCTACACCTTC. This translates into CASSSTGGVNYGYTF.

The rearrangement joins TRBV3-1 (or the pseudogene TRBV3-2) to TRBJ2-7; 13 positions agree with TRBD2. Germline CDR1 and CDR2: LGHDT and YNNKEL (reference sequence). The CDR3 has 16 residues. J gave up 3 bases and V 2 bases, and 4 bases lay outside the gene matches. The CDR3: CASSQTSGRAYYEQYF. CDR3 coding DNA: TGTGCCAGCAGCCAAACTAGCGGGAGGGCATACTACGAGCAGTACTTC.

The chain links TRBV4-3 to TRBJ2-5; tentatively, D is TRBD1 (5 bases). Trimming left V 0 bases short and J 2 bases short, with 13 bases between. Germline V gives CDR1 LGHNA, CDR2 YSLEER. The CDR3 is 16 amino acids. This chain's CDR3 is CASSQDRYRRQETQYF. As DNA, the CDR3 is TGCGCCAGCAGCCAAGATAGGTACAGGCGACAAGAGACCCAGTACTTC.

The chain combines TRBV4-2 with TRBJ1-2; 8 positions agree with TRBD1. V shed 0 bases, J shed 7 bases, and the junction held 13 bases outside the gene matches. The germline V gene has CDR1 LGHNA and CDR2 YNFKEQ. The CDR3 runs to 17 residues. The chain's CDR3 is CASSQDPTGATLGGYTF. CDR3 in DNA: TGTGCCAGCAGCCAAGACCCGACAGGGGCCACGTTGGGTGGCTACACCTTC.

The CDR3 DNA follows: TGCGCCAGCAGCTTGAATCCGGGACAGGGAGCTAATCAGCCCCAGCATTTT. Its translation is CASSLNPGQGANQPQHF. This chain links TRBV5-1 with TRBJ1-5; TRBD1 aligns across 9 bases. CDR1 and CDR2 from the germline V gene are SGHRS and YFSETQ. The V gene end was trimmed by 1 base and the J gene end by 4 bases; junction bases not matched to a gene: 9. The CDR3 sequence is 17 residues long.

The count of this clone is one. CDR3 in amino acids: CASSERRTLSSYEQYF. DNA of the CDR3: TGTGCCAGCAGTGAAAGGAGGACTCTTAGCTCCTACGAGCAGTACTTC. The chain is built from TRBV6-4 and TRBJ2-7; maybe TRBD2 (5 bases). Per the germline V gene, CDR1 is MRHNA and CDR2 is SNTAGT. The CDR3 covers 16 residues. V was pared by 3 bases and J by 0 bases, with 15 bases between.